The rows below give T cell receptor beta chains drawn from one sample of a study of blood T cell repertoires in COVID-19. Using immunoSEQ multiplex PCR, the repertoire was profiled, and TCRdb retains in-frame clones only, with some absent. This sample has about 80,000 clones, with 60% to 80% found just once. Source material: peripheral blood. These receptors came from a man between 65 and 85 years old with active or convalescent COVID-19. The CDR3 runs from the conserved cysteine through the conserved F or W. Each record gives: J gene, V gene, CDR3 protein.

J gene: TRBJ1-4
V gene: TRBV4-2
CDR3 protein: CASSQDADSKGEKLFF

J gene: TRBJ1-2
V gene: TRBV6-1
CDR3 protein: CASSEGWQGVGYTF

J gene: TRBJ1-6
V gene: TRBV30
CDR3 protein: CAWSRGYNSPLHF

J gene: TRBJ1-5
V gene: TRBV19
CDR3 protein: CASSPGQYQPQHF

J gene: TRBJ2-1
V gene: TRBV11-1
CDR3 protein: CASSVPRGWEQFF

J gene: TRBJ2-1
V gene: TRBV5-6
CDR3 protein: CASSLLQLAEQFF

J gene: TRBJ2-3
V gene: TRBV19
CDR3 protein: CASTTGEGTDTQYF

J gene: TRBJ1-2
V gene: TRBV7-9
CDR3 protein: CASSLDGQYGYTF

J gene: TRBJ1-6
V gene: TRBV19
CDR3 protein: CASSWKGDNSPLHF

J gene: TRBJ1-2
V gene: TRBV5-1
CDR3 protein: CASSFPQAYGYTF

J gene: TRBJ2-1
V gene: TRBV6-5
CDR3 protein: CASRRRGGDEQFF

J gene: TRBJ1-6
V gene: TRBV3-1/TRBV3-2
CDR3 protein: CASSQGTGGRNSPLHF

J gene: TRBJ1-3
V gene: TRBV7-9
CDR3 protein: CASKWGDLSGNTIYF

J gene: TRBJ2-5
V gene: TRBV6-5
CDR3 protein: CASSNRQGVYETQYF

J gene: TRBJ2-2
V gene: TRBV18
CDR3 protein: CASSPTAGELFF

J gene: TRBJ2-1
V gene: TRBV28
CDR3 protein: CASSAPGQGGIRQFF

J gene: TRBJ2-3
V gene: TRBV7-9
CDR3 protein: CASSSLAGVEEDTQYF

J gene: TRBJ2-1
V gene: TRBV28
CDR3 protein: CASSLRDSSYNEQFF

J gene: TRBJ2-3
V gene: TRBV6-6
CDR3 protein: CASSPLSGDSSTDTQYF

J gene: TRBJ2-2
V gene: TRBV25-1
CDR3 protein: CASSELGAGVELFF

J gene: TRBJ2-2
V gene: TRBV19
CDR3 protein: CASSIHSNTGELFF

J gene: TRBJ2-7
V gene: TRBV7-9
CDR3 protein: CASTSGAIGQYF

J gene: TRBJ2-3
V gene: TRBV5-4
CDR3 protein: CASKIPNTDTQYF

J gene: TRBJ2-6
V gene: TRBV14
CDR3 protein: CASSQGQRTVLTF

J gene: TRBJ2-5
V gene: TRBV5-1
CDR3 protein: CASQTSGGTQETQYF

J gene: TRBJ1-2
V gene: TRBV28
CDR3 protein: CASSLLGNYGYTF

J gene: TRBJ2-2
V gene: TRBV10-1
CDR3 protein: CASSADRNTGELFF

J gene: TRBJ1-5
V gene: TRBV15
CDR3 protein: CATSRDHGGFEPQHF

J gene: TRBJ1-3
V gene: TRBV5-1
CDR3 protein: CASSLGQGANTIYF

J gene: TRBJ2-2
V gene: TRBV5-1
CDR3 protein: CASSLRQDSGELFF

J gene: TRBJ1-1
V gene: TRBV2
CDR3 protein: CASKVAADTEAFF

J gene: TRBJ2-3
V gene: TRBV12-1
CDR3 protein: CASSPGSGGLDTQYF

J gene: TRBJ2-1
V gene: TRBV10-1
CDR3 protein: CASSEYIGSGGAHEQFF

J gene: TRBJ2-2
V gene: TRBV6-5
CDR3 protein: CASRGLSEAGELFF

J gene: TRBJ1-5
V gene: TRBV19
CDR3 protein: CASSSGQGPPGPQHF

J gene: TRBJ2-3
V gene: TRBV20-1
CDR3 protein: CSARTDRAQYF

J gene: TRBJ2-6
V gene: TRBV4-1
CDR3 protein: CASSQVPGQGSGANVLTF

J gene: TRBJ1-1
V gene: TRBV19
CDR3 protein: CASSPGTGMGNTEAFF

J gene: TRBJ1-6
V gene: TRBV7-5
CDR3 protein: CVRSLARQGSPLHF

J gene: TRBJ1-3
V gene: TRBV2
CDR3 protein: CASSERGRVIGNTIYF

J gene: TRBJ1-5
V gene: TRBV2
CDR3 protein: CASRASNQPQHF